This entry is about one TCR beta chain. The antigen is not known. The study ran its PCR with 60 Vbeta and 13 Jbeta primers. The assay was immunoSEQ multiplex PCR, and TCRdb's table has in-frame clones only and misses some. Of about 160,000 clones listed, 80% are singletons. CDR1 is SEHNR and CDR2 is FQNEAQ in the germline V gene (reference sequence). This CDR3 spans 12 amino acids. V gave up 6 bases and J gave up 3 bases, with 8 bases separating them. The sample comes from a study of cytomegalovirus exposure and HLA in healthy donors. Study-wide results and caveats: There were some public TCRs occurring in many donors, but most TCR sequences were rare. A later analysis reportedly found that, within productive TCRs, an Asian-associated ancestry cluster had fewer N-insertions than the mean observed across the roughly 700 donors. TRBV6-2, TRBV6-3 and other indistinguishable V segments were excluded.

Material: PBMCs. V and J are TRBV7-9 and TRBJ1-2; D is ambiguous. This sequence was found in a man aged 18 to 30 in good health and CMV-seropositive. CDR3 in DNA: TGTGCCAGCAGTTCCCCTCACTATGGCTACACCTTC. Translation gives CASSSPHYGYTF.